The 28 T cell receptor beta chains reported below all come from one sample, sequenced in a study of radiotherapy plus CTLA-4 blockade in lung cancer. Data came from immunoSEQ multiplex PCR; TCRdb stores just in-frame clones and leaves some out. This table has 80,000 or so clones, 78% appearing once. The starting material was peripheral blood, obtained from a patient treated with radiotherapy plus ipilimumab. Source of these receptors: a human donor with non-small cell lung cancer who had a partial response to radiotherapy plus ipilimumab. Some clones in this sample may be carry-over from other donors' samples.

This rearrangement joins TRBV4-2 to TRBJ1-5; 8 positions agree with TRBD1. Germline CDR1 LGHNA, CDR2 YNFKEQ. Germline trimming cut 1 base from V and 1 base from J; bases unmatched to any gene: 3. The CDR3 consists of 16 residues. The CDR3 spells CASSQVGQGSNQPQHF. The CDR3 DNA sequence: TGTGCCAGCAGCCAAGTAGGACAGGGCAGCAATCAGCCCCAGCATTTT.

The chain is built from TRBV29-1 and TRBJ2-7, with D possibly being TRBD1 (6 bases). The length of the CDR3 is 14 residues. V was trimmed by 5 bases and J by 2 bases, leaving 16 bases between them. The germline V gene has CDR1 SQVTM and CDR2 ANQGSEA. CDR3 in DNA: TGCAGCGTTCAGGGACCGGGACAAACCTACGAGCAGTACTTC. Translating gives CSVQGPGQTYEQYF.

The chain combines TRBV2 with TRBJ2-2, with 8 bases matching TRBD2. Germline V gives CDR1 SNHLY, CDR2 FYNNEI. Trimming took 2 bases from V and 7 from J; bases not matched to a gene: 9. The CDR3 is 16 residues long. The CDR3 bases are TGTGCCAGCAGTGAATGGGTCGGGGGGGCCGTCGGGGAGCTGTTTTTT. Its translation is CASSEWVGGAVGELFF.

This chain joins TRBV19 and TRBJ2-7; the D is unclear. The V end lost 2 bases, the J end lost 6 bases, and 11 bases lay between the germline ends. CDR3 length equals 13 residues. Per germline, CDR1 LNHDA and CDR2 SQIVND (reference sequence). CDR3 residues: CASSIRRGAEQYF. In DNA form, the CDR3 reads TGTGCCAGTAGTATAAGGCGAGGTGCCGAGCAGTACTTC.

The chain has TRBV20-1 and TRBJ2-7; no clear D gene. Germline CDR1 DFQATT, CDR2 SNEGSKA (reference sequence). Trimming removed 3 bases from V and 4 bases from J, with 7 bases in between. The length of the CDR3 is 11 residues. This CDR3 is CSASDEYEQYF. CDR3 DNA sequence: TGCAGTGCTAGTGATGAGTACGAGCAGTACTTC.

The rearrangement joins TRBV7-2 to TRBJ2-1; the D gene is possibly TRBD1 (5 bases). CDR3 length: 16 amino acids. CDR1 and CDR2 (germline): SGHTA, FQGNSA. V gave up 8 bases and J gave up 8 bases, with 25 bases separating them. The CDR3 here is CASLKDPTRQSHEQFF. The DNA of the CDR3 is TGTGCCAGCCTCAAAGACCCGACAAGACAGTCCCATGAGCAGTTCTTC.

The V gene is TRBV2, the J gene TRBJ1-2; D uncertain. Trimming removed 3 bases from V and 3 bases from J, with 8 bases in between. Germline-derived CDR1 and CDR2 are SNHLY and FYNNEI. The CDR3 consists of 13 residues. CDR3 amino acids: CASSDPGYYGYTF. The DNA of the CDR3 is TGTGCCAGCAGTGACCCGGGTTACTATGGCTACACCTTC. The full variable domain, in which reference TRBV2 and TRBJ1-2 provide the parts outside the CDR3, is EPEVTQTPSHQVTQMGQEVILRCVPISNHLYFYWYRQILGQKVEFLVSFYNNEISEKSEIFDDQFSVERPDGSNFTLKIRSTKLEDSAMYFCASSDPGYYGYTFGSGTRLTVV.

This clone was detected ten times or more. The V gene is TRBV2, the J gene TRBJ1-1; D not resolved. Per the germline V gene, CDR1 is SNHLY and CDR2 is FYNNEI. The CDR3 has 13 amino acids. The ends were cut back, 6 bases at V and 2 bases at J, with 10 bases in the middle. CDR3 residues: CASRAGSNTEAFF. DNA for the CDR3: TGTGCCAGCAGGGCCGGGTCCAACACTGAAGCTTTCTTT.

This clone was seen just once. Other DNA variants within this sample encode the same CDR3. V and J are TRBV11-2 and TRBJ2-3, with D unresolved. The CDR3 runs 12 residues. V dropped 4 bases and J dropped 1 base, with 3 bases sitting between them. CDR1 SGHAT and CDR2 FQNNGV come from the germline V gene. In DNA, the CDR3 is TGTGCCAGCAGCTCCGGCACAGATACGCAGTATTTT. Its translation: CASSSGTDTQYF.

This clone has a single count. The rearrangement joins TRBV5-1 to TRBJ2-2; a weak D match, TRBD2 (6 bases). The V gene's germline CDR1 is SGHRS and CDR2 YFSETQ. Trimming took off 2 bases at V and 1 base at J, with 12 bases between the two ends. The CDR3 consists of 16 residues. The CDR3 DNA reads TGCGCCAGCAGCTTACGTGTAGCGGAGAACACCGGGGAGCTGTTTTTT. Its translation is CASSLRVAENTGELFF. The entire variable domain, with the rest obtained from reference TRBV5-1 and TRBJ2-2, is as follows: KAGVTQTPRYLIKTRGQQVTLSCSPISGHRSVSWYQQTPGQGLQFLFEYFSETQRNKGNFPGRFSGRQFSNSRSEMNVSTLELGDSALYLCASSLRVAENTGELFFGEGSRLTVL.

The chain is built from TRBV9 and TRBJ2-1; 11 bases are a match to TRBD2. Germline V gene lookup returns CDR1 SGDLS and CDR2 YYNGEE. The CDR3 contains 14 residues. The V segment lost 3 bases and the J segment 10 bases; nucleotides outside the gene matches: 6. The CDR3 spells CASSETPSGGEQFF. CDR3 sequence (DNA): TGTGCCAGCAGCGAGACCCCTAGCGGGGGGGAGCAGTTCTTC.

About this clone itself: At one boundary the junction diverges from the germline segment, which might be a read error. This chain connects TRBV28 to TRBJ2-5; TRBD2 is a possible D gene (5 bases). The CDR3 sequence is 13 residues long. Germline-derived CDR1 and CDR2 are MDHEN and SYDVKM. The CDR3 DNA reads as TGTGCCAGCAGTAACCCCCCTCCCGGGATAACACACTTC. Protein product: CASSNPPPGITHF.

The gene calls are TRBV28 and TRBJ2-5; TRBD2 is a possible D gene (6 bases). The V gene's germline CDR1 is MDHEN and CDR2 SYDVKM. The length of the CDR3 is 14 residues. Trimming cost V 5 bases and J 5 bases, with 15 bases left between them. CDR3 amino acids: CASSLFGTLETQYF. The CDR3 nucleotides read TGTGCCAGCAGTCTATTCGGGACTCTCGAGACCCAGTACTTC. Variable domain in full (rest from reference TRBV28 and TRBJ2-5): DVKVTQSSRYLVKRTGEKVFLECVQDMDHENMFWYRQDPGLGLRLIYFSYDVKMKEKGDIPEGYSVSREKKERFSLILESASTNQTSMYLCASSLFGTLETQYFGPGTRLLVL.

The V call is TRBV2, the J call TRBJ1-5; no clear D. The CDR3 contains 17 residues. From germline, CDR1 is SNHLY and CDR2 FYNNEI. V was clipped by 3 bases and J by 1 base, with 16 bases between them. CDR3 nucleotides: TGTGCCAGCAGTGATCGCTCCGGGGTAGGGAGCAATCAGCCCCAGCATTTT. The encoded protein is CASSDRSGVGSNQPQHF.

The chain employs TRBV5-4 and TRBJ2-5, with 8 bases lining up with TRBD2. Looked up from germline, CDR1 is SGHNT and CDR2 is YYREEE (reference sequence). V dropped 4 bases and J dropped 5; count of bases not matched to a gene: 16. The CDR3 covers 17 residues. The CDR3 DNA follows: TGTGCCAGCAGCAACGGGGGCACTAGCGGAATGCGGGAGACCCAGTACTTC. This translates into CASSNGGTSGMRETQYF.

This clone has a handful of counts. The genes are TRBV27 and TRBJ2-6; 8 bases match TRBD1. The CDR3 length is 15 residues. CDR1 and CDR2 (germline): MNHEY, SMNVEV (reference sequence). V shed 3 bases, J shed 2 bases, and the junction held 0 bases outside the gene matches. CDR3 in DNA: TGTGCCAGCAGTTTGACAGGGGCTGGGGCCAACGTCCTGACTTTC. It translates to CASSLTGAGANVLTF.

The chain couples TRBV7-2 to TRBJ2-7; 11 bases map to TRBD2. The germline V gene encodes CDR1 SGHTA and CDR2 FQGNSA. Trimming took 8 bases from V and 7 from J; bases not matched to a gene: 13. This CDR3 is built from 15 residues. The CDR3 DNA reads TGTGCCAGCGCACCGAGAACTAGCGGGAGACTTGAGCAGTACTTC. Translating it yields CASAPRTSGRLEQYF.

In DNA, the CDR3 is TGTGCCAGCAGTGAATACTTCGGGACAGGCGGCTACACCTTC. Protein product: CASSEYFGTGGYTF. The V gene is TRBV25-1, the J gene TRBJ1-2; TRBD1 matches 8 bases. Germline CDR1 and CDR2: MGHDK and SYGVNS. The CDR3 has 14 residues. Trimming cost V 0 bases and J 8 bases; bases outside gene matches: 5.

This sequence joins TRBV11-2 and TRBJ1-6, with TRBD1 matching 9 bases. The V gene end was trimmed by 5 bases and the J gene end by 6 bases; junction bases not matched to a gene: 2. The CDR3 totals 14 residues. Germline CDR1 SGHAT, CDR2 FQNNGV. The CDR3 region has the DNA TGTGCCAGCAGCCGGGACAGGGTTAATTCACCCCTCCACTTT. It codes for CASSRDRVNSPLHF. The complete variable domain, with remaining parts taken from reference TRBV11-2 and TRBJ1-6, reads EAGVAQSPRYKIIEKRQSVAFWCNPISGHATLYWYQQILGQGPKLLIQFQNNGVVDDSQLPKDRFSAERLKGVDSTLKIQPAKLEDSAVYLCASSRDRVNSPLHFGNGTRLTVT.

This sequence joins TRBV4-2 and TRBJ2-3; D is uncertain. With 2 bases removed from V and 11 bases from J, the gap between germline ends came to 17 bases. Germline V gene data show CDR1 as LGHNA and CDR2 as YNFKEQ. This CDR3 comprises 14 residues. CDR3 sequence: CASSQLQPLSEQYF. The CDR3 DNA reads as TGTGCCAGCAGCCAACTTCAGCCACTATCAGAGCAGTATTTT.

This clone was counted between two and nine times. The chain combines TRBV5-4 with TRBJ1-2; 9 bases map to TRBD1. The V and J ends lost 5 bases and 6 bases, in that order; junction bases with no gene match: 5. Germline V lookup: CDR1 SGHNT, CDR2 YYREEE (reference sequence). CDR3 length equals 13 residues. The CDR3 DNA follows: TGTGCCAGCAGTTGGGACAGGGAAGATGGCTACACCTTC. This gives the protein CASSWDREDGYTF.

On this clone: The identical CDR3 is also encoded by other nucleotide sequences in the sample. The chain is built from TRBV7-9 and TRBJ1-2, with 9 bases matching TRBD1. The CDR3 is 14 residues long. Germline CDR1 reads SEHNR; CDR2 reads FQNEAQ (reference sequence). The V segment lost 6 bases and the J segment 8 bases; nucleotides outside the gene matches: 10. Here the CDR3 DNA reads TGTGCCAGCAGTAGACAGGGGGGCTTCTACGGCTACACCTTC. Residues: CASSRQGGFYGYTF.

This chain uses TRBV15 with TRBJ1-2; 10 bases match TRBD1. In germline, CDR1 is LNHNV, CDR2 YYDKDF (reference sequence). V shed 2 bases and J 8 bases; nucleotides not matched to a gene: 11. The CDR3 is 16 amino acids. CDR3 nucleotide sequence: TGTGCCACCAGCAGACTCTCGACAGGGGGCGCTTGGGGCTACACCTTC. Amino acids: CATSRLSTGGAWGYTF.

The chain combines TRBV7-2 with TRBJ1-5, with D perhaps matching TRBD1 (5 bases). Germline lookup yields CDR1 SGHTA and CDR2 FQGNSA. Trimming took off 1 base at V and 6 bases at J, with 13 bases between the two ends. This CDR3 is built from 15 residues. The CDR3 DNA is TGTGCCAGCAGCTTAGTTGGGGCCGGGAGTCAGCCCCAGCATTTT. As protein: CASSLVGAGSQPQHF.

The rearrangement uses TRBV30 and TRBJ2-1; D remains unclear. The CDR3 is 12 amino acids. CDR1 is GTSNPN, CDR2 SVGIG, per germline (reference sequence). The V end was cut by 3 bases, the J end by 2 bases, with 5 bases between. The CDR3 sequence: CAWRSAYNEQFF. The CDR3 nucleotides are TGTGCCTGGAGATCGGCCTACAATGAGCAGTTCTTC.

This clone showed up just a few times. The CDR3 coding sequence is TGCGCCAGCAGTGAGTGGACTAGCGGGAGCACAGATACGCAGTATTTT. Translated: CASSEWTSGSTDTQYF. This sequence joins TRBV10-2 and TRBJ2-3; 11 nucleotides line up with TRBD2. Germline V lookup: CDR1 WSHSY, CDR2 SAAADI. V dropped 1 base and J dropped 0; count of bases not matched to a gene: 0. This CDR3 is 16 amino acids long.

The chain joins TRBV2 to TRBJ2-7, with D perhaps matching TRBD2 (5 bases). Trimming left V 2 bases short and J 0 bases short, with 11 bases between. The CDR3 sequence is 15 residues long. CDR1 SNHLY and CDR2 FYNNEI come from the germline V gene. The CDR3 DNA follows: TGTGCCAGCAGTGAACGGGAACACCTCTCCTACGAGCAGTACTTC. Translating it yields CASSEREHLSYEQYF.

The chain joins TRBV11-1 to TRBJ2-2; no clear D. Trimming removed 1 base from V and 5 bases from J, with 8 bases in between. The CDR3 runs 14 residues. The germline V gene has CDR1 SGHAT and CDR2 FQDESV (reference sequence). Here the CDR3 reads CASSLERVTGELFF. For the CDR3, the DNA is TGTGCCAGCAGCTTAGAACGAGTTACCGGGGAGCTGTTTTTT.